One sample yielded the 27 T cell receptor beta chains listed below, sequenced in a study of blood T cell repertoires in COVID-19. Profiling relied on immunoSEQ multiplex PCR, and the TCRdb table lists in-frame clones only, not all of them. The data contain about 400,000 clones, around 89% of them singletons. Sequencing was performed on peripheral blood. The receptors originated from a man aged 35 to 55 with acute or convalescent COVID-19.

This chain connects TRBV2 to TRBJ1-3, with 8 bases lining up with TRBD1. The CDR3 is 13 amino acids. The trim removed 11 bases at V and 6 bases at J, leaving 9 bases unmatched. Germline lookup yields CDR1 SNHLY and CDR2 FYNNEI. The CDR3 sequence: CAGGPGGENTIYF. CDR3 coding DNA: TGTGCCGGTGGTCCAGGGGGCGAAAACACCATATATTTT.

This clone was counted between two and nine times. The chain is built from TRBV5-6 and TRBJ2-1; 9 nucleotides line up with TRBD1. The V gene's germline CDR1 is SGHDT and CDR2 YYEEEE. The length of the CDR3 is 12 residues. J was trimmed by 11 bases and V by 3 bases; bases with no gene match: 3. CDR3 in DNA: TGTGCCAGCAGCTGGGACAGGGACAAGCAGTTCTTC. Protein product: CASSWDRDKQFF.

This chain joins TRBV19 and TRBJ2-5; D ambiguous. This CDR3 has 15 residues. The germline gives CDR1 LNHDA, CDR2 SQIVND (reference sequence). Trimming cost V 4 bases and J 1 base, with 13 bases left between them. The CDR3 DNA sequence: TGTGCCAGTAGTACCCTGACTGGAACCCAAGAGACCCAGTACTTC. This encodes CASSTLTGTQETQYF.

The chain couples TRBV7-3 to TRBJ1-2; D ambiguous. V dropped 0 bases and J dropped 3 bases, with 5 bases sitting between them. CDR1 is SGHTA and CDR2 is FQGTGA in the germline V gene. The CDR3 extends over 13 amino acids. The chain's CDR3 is CASSLTRDYGYTF. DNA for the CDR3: TGTGCCAGCAGCTTAACGCGCGACTATGGCTACACCTTC.

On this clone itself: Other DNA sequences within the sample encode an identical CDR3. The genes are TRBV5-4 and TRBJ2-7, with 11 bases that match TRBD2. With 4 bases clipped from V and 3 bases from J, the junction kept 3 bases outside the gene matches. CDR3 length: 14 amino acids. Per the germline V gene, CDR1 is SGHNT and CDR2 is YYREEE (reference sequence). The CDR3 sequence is CASSLGTSGYEQYF. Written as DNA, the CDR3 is TGTGCCAGCAGCCTGGGGACTAGCGGCTACGAGCAGTACTTC.

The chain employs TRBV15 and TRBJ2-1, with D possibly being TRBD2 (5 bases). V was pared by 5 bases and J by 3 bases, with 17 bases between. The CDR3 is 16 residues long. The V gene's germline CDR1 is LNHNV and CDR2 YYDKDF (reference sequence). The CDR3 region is CATSDLTSGDYNEQFF. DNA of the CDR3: TGTGCCACCAGCGACCTCACAAGCGGTGACTACAATGAGCAGTTCTTC.

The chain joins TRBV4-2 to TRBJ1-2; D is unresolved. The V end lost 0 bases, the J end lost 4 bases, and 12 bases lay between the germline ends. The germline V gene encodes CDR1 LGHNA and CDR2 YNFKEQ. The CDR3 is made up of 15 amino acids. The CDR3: CASSQDPGRSYGYTF. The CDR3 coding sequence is TGTGCCAGCAGCCAAGATCCGGGGAGGAGCTATGGCTACACCTTC.

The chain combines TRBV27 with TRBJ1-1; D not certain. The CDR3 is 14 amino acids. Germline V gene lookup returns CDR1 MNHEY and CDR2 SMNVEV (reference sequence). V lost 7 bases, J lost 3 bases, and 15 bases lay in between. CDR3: CASKAHRGDTEAFF. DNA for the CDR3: TGTGCCAGCAAGGCACACCGCGGGGACACTGAAGCTTTCTTT.

The CDR3 DNA reads TGTGCCAGCTCCGGACTAGTAGGCCAGAAAAACATTCAGTACTTC. Translation: CASSGLVGQKNIQYF. The chain is built from TRBV19 and TRBJ2-4; 7 bases map to TRBD2. The CDR3 length is 15 residues. V was pared by 9 bases and J by 4 bases, with 12 bases of the junction left unmatched. Germline loops: CDR1 LNHDA, CDR2 SQIVND (reference sequence).

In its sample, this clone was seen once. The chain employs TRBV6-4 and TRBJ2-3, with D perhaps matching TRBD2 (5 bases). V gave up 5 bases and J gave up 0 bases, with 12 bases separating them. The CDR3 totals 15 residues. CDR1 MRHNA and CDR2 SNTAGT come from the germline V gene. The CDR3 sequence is CASSSGLSSTDTQYF. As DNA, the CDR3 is TGTGCCAGCAGTAGCGGACTGTCTAGCACAGATACGCAGTATTTT.

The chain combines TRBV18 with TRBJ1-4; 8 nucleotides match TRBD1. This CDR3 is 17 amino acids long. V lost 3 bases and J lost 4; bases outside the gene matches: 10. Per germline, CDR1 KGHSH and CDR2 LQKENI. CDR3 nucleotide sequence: TGTGCCAGCTCACCTCGGACAGGGCGGGTTAATAATGAAAAACTGTTTTTT. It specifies CASSPRTGRVNNEKLFF.

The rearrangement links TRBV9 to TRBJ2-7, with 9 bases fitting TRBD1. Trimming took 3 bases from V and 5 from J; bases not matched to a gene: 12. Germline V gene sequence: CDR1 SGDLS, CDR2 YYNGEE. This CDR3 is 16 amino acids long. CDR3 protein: CASSGGPGTGIHEQYF. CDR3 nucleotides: TGTGCCAGCAGCGGGGGGCCCGGGACAGGGATCCACGAGCAGTACTTC.

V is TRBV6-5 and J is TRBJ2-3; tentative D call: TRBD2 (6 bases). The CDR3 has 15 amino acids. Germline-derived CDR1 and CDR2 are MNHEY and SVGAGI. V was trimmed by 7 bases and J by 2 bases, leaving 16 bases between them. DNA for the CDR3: TGTGCCAGCATGGGGTGGAGGGAGGACACAGATACGCAGTATTTT. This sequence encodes CASMGWREDTDTQYF.

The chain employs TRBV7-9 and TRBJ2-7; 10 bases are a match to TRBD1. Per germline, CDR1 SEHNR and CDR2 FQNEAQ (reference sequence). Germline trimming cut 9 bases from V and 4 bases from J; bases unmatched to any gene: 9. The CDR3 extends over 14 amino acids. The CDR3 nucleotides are TGTGCCAGTATACCTCGGGACAGGGGATACGAGCAGTACTTC. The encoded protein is CASIPRDRGYEQYF.

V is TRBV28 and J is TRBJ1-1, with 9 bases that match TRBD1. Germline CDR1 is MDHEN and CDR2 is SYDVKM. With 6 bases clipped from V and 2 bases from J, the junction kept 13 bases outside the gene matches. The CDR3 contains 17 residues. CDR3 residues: CASSPSTGGFLNTEAFF. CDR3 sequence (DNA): TGTGCCAGCAGCCCTTCGACAGGGGGGTTTTTAAACACTGAAGCTTTCTTT.

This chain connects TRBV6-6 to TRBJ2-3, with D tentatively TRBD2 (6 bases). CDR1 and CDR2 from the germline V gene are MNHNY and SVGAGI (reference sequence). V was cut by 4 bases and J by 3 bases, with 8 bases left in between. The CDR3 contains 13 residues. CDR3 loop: CASSLLATDTQYF. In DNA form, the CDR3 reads TGTGCCAGCAGTTTACTAGCAACAGATACGCAGTATTTT.

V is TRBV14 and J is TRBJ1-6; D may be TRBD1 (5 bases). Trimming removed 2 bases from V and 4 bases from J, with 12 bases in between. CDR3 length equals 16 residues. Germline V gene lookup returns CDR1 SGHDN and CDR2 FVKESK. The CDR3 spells CASSQLIGDYNSPLHF. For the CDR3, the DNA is TGTGCCAGCAGCCAACTAATAGGGGATTATAATTCACCCCTCCACTTT.

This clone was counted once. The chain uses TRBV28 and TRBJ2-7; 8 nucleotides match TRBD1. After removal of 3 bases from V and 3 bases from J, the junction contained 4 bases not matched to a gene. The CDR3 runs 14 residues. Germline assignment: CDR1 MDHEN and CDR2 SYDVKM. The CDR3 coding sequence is TGTGCCAGCAGTTTTACACAGGGGGTCTACGAGCAGTACTTC. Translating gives CASSFTQGVYEQYF.

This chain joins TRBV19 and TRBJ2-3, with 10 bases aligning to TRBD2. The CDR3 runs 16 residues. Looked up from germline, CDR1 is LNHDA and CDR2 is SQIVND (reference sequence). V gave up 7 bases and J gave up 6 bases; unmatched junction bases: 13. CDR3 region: CASNNPGLAFLDTQYF. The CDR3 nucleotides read TGTGCCAGTAACAACCCGGGACTAGCGTTTTTGGATACGCAGTATTTT.

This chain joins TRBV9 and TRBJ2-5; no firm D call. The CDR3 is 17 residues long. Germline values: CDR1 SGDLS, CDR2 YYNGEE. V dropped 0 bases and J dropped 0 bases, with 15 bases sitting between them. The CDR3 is CASSVGRGDPYQETQYF. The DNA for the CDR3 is TGTGCCAGCAGCGTAGGGAGAGGCGACCCGTACCAAGAGACCCAGTACTTC.

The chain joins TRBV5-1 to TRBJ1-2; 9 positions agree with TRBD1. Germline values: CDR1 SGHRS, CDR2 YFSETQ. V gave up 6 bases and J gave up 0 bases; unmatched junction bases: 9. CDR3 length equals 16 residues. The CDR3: CASNKQQGASNYGYTF. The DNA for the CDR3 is TGCGCCAGCAACAAACAACAGGGGGCCTCTAACTATGGCTACACCTTC.

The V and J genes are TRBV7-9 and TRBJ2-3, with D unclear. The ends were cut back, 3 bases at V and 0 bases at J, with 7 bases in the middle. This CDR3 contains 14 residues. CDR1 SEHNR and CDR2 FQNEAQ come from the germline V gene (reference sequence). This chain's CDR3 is CASSLTRSTDTQYF. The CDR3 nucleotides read TGTGCCAGCAGCTTGACACGGAGCACAGATACGCAGTATTTT.

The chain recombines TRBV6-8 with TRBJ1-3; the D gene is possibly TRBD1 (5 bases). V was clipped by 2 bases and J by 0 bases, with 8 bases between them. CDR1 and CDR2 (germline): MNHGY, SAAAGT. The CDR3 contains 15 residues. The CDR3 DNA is TGTGCCAGCAGTTACGGGGCAGCCTCTGGAAACACCATATATTTT. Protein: CASSYGAASGNTIYF.

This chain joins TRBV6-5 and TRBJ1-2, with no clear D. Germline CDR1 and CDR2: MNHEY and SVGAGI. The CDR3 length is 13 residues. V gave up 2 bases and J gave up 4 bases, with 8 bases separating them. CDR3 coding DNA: TGTGCCAGCAGTTACGACTCAGCCTATGGCTACACCTTC. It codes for CASSYDSAYGYTF.

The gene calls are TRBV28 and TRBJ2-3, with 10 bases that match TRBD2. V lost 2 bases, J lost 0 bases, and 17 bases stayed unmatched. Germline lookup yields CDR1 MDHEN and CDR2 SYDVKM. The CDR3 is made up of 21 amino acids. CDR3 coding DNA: TGTGCCAGCAGTTTAGGAGGGCTAGCGGGAGTACTTACCCCTAGCACAGATACGCAGTATTTT. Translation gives CASSLGGLAGVLTPSTDTQYF.

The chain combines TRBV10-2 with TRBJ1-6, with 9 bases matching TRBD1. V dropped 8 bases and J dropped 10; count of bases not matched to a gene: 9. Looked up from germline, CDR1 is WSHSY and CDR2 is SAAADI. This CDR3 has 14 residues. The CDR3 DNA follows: TGCGCCAGCGGAAGGGACAGGGAGGGATCACCCCTCCACTTT. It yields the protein CASGRDREGSPLHF.

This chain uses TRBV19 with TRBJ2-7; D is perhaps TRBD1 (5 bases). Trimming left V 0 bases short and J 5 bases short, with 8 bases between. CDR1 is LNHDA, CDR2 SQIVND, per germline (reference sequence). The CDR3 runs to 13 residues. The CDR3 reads CASSIEAGNEQYF. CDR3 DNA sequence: TGTGCCAGTAGTATAGAGGCAGGGAACGAGCAGTACTTC.